Below are 8 T cell receptor beta chains sequenced from a single sample in a study of blood T cell repertoires in COVID-19. Here immunoSEQ multiplex PCR was the method, and the copy in TCRdb shows in-frame clones only, minus some. This sample has fewer than 250,000 clones, with about 88% found just once. Specimen: peripheral blood. The receptors come from a woman between 40 and 50 years old who had recovered from COVID-19.

The gene calls are TRBV24-1 and TRBJ2-5; D is possibly TRBD2 (5 bases). Germline V gene lookup returns CDR1 KGHDR and CDR2 SFDVKD. This CDR3 contains 15 residues. Trimming shortened V by 3 bases and J by 0 bases, and 10 bases separated the two germline ends. DNA of the CDR3: TGTGCCACCAGTGATGTCCAAGCGGACCAAGAGACCCAGTACTTC. It is translated as CATSDVQADQETQYF.

The rearrangement links TRBV18 to TRBJ2-1; 8 bases fit TRBD2. The CDR3 has 16 residues. The germline gives CDR1 KGHSH, CDR2 LQKENI. The V segment lost 1 base and the J segment 10 bases; nucleotides outside the gene matches: 12. The CDR3 reads CASSPLSAGGGSEQFF. DNA of the CDR3: TGTGCCAGCTCACCACTTTCTGCGGGAGGTGGCAGCGAGCAGTTCTTC.

The chain recombines TRBV14 with TRBJ1-2; tentative D call: TRBD1 (6 bases). CDR1 SGHDN and CDR2 FVKESK come from the germline V gene. The germline V and J ends were trimmed by 4 bases and 5 bases, with 11 bases remaining between them. The CDR3 has 13 amino acids. The CDR3 sequence: CASSRDTSYGYTF. Here the CDR3 DNA reads TGTGCCAGCAGCCGGGACACCTCTTATGGCTACACCTTC.

The chain has TRBV28 and TRBJ1-2; 11 bases line up with TRBD1. V was clipped by 5 bases and J by 8 bases; unmatched bases: 7. CDR1 is MDHEN and CDR2 is SYDVKM in the germline V gene. This CDR3 has 14 amino acids. The CDR3 region is CASSLDRGREGYTF. CDR3 in DNA: TGTGCCAGCAGTCTGGACAGGGGGCGCGAAGGCTACACCTTC.

The rearrangement links TRBV19 to TRBJ1-2; 7 bases align to TRBD1. CDR3 size: 15 residues. V dropped 5 bases and J dropped 4; count of bases not matched to a gene: 10. Germline V gene data show CDR1 as LNHDA and CDR2 as SQIVND (reference sequence). CDR3 bases: TGTGCCAGTAGTCCTCTGACAGGGCGCGCCTATGGCTACACCTTC. This gives the protein CASSPLTGRAYGYTF.

The genes are TRBV11-3 and TRBJ1-5, with a weak D call TRBD1 (6 bases). Germline lookup yields CDR1 SGHNT and CDR2 YENEEA. Trimming shortened V by 3 bases and J by 0 bases, and 24 bases separated the two germline ends. The CDR3 contains 20 residues. The CDR3 sequence: CASSLGEGDINVGSNQPQHF. CDR3 coding DNA: TGTGCCAGCAGCTTGGGTGAAGGGGACATCAATGTCGGTAGCAATCAGCCCCAGCATTTT.

The rearrangement uses TRBV18 and TRBJ1-2; 12 positions match TRBD1. Looked up from germline, CDR1 is KGHSH and CDR2 is LQKENI. There are 17 residues in the CDR3. V lost 2 bases, J lost 4 bases, and 8 bases stayed unmatched. CDR3 protein: CASSPGSGQGAIYGYTF. In nucleotides, the CDR3 is TGTGCCAGCTCACCAGGTTCGGGACAGGGGGCTATCTATGGCTACACCTTC.

CDR3 sequence (DNA): TGTGCCAGCAGCGTAGCTTTGGGCCAGTCTAATGAAAAACTGTTTTTT. Protein product: CASSVALGQSNEKLFF. The chain is built from TRBV9 and TRBJ1-4, with no clear D. This CDR3 spans 16 amino acids. Trimming removed 0 bases from V and 3 bases from J, with 12 bases in between. Germline CDR1 SGDLS, CDR2 YYNGEE.